This TCR beta chain derives from a study of blood T cell repertoires in COVID-19. The overall study: Italy, Spain and the United States were the sources of the convalescent and acute COVID-19 samples. The analysed material was cDNA or gDNA that came from T cells, B-cell-depleted T cells, or PBMCs.

V lost 7 bases to trimming and J lost 5 bases, with 11 bases between them. The length of the CDR3 is 13 residues. Sequencing was performed with immunoSEQ multiplex PCR; in TCRdb, only in-frame clones are kept and a portion is missing. Of under 300,000 clones detected, 86% appear once; the ten largest clones hold approximately 13%. This TCR came from a man older than 75 with acute or convalescent COVID-19. The specimen sequenced was peripheral blood. The chain couples TRBV12-3 or TRBV12-4 to TRBJ1-4; possible D gene TRBD1, 5 bases. CDR3 protein: CASTGGGNEKLFF. In nucleotides, the CDR3 is TGTGCCAGCACCGGGGGAGGGAATGAAAAACTGTTTTTT.